Listed here are 27 T cell receptor beta chains from one sample, sequenced in a study of T cell responses to AZD1222 COVID-19 vaccine. Measured with immunoSEQ multiplex PCR; TCRdb has only the in-frame clones, and not every one. Counted here are approximately 70,000 clones, roughly 80% occurring once; the ten biggest clones make up about 5.8%. The sample consisted of peripheral blood, taken on day 0 of AZD1222 vaccination. The receptors originated from an adult in good health.

V gene TRBV19 combines with J gene TRBJ1-1; D uncertain. The CDR3 runs to 14 residues. The germline gives CDR1 LNHDA, CDR2 SQIVND (reference sequence). The V and J ends lost 5 bases and 3 bases respectively, with 13 bases between them. CDR3 in DNA: TGTGCCAGTAGTCCAGACCCCCCCTACACTGAAGCTTTCTTT. Translating it yields CASSPDPPYTEAFF. Full variable domain (outside the CDR3, taken from reference TRBV19 and TRBJ1-1): DGGITQSPKYLFRKEGQNVTLSCEQNLNHDAMYWYRQDPGQGLRLIYYSQIVNDFQKGDIAEGYSVSREKKESFPLTVTSAQKNPTAFYLCASSPDPPYTEAFFGQGTRLTVV.

This clone was detected a few times. This sequence joins TRBV6-2 or TRBV6-3 and TRBJ1-2; 9 bases line up with TRBD1. V was pared by 5 bases and J by 8 bases, with 6 bases of the junction left unmatched. The CDR3 totals 13 residues. CDR1 is MNHEY and CDR2 is SVGEGT in the germline V gene. CDR3 sequence reads: CASSARQGVGYTF. CDR3 nucleotide sequence: TGTGCCAGCAGTGCCCGACAGGGGGTCGGCTACACCTTC.

The chain has TRBV5-6 and TRBJ2-1; 7 bases agree with TRBD1. With 1 base clipped from V and 0 bases from J, the junction kept 4 bases outside the gene matches. The CDR3 sequence is 16 residues long. Germline V gene lookup returns CDR1 SGHDT and CDR2 YYEEEE. DNA for the CDR3: TGTGCCAGCAGCTTGACAGGGGCCTTCTCCTACAATGAGCAGTTCTTC. The encoded protein is CASSLTGAFSYNEQFF.

This chain uses TRBV10-3 with TRBJ1-1; TRBD1 is a possible D gene (5 bases). This CDR3 has 14 residues. V was trimmed by 6 bases and J by 1 base, leaving 12 bases between them. CDR1 is ENHRY and CDR2 is SYGVKD in the germline V gene. The chain's CDR3 is CAISREGKNTEAFF. DNA for the CDR3: TGTGCCATCAGCCGGGAGGGGAAGAACACTGAAGCTTTCTTT.

The chain recombines TRBV30 with TRBJ2-3; 7 nucleotides agree with TRBD2. The trim removed 4 bases at V and 4 bases at J, leaving 5 bases unmatched. The CDR3 is 13 residues long. Germline V CDR1 and CDR2: GTSNPN, SVGIG (reference sequence). CDR3 sequence: CAWNPAGPDTQYF. DNA of the CDR3: TGTGCCTGGAATCCAGCGGGGCCAGATACGCAGTATTTT.

The chain couples TRBV3-1 (or the pseudogene TRBV3-2) to TRBJ1-4, with TRBD1 as a possible D gene (6 bases). Per the germline V gene, CDR1 is LGHDT and CDR2 is YNNKEL (reference sequence). The CDR3 extends over 21 amino acids. Trimming left V 1 base short and J 0 bases short, with 24 bases between. This CDR3 is CASSQVPGQEGNDSTNEKLFF. CDR3 DNA sequence: TGTGCCAGCAGCCAAGTGCCGGGACAAGAAGGAAACGATTCAACTAATGAAAAACTGTTTTTT.

This rearrangement joins TRBV28 to TRBJ2-2; TRBD1 or TRBD2 may be the D gene (5 bases each). From germline, CDR1 is MDHEN and CDR2 SYDVKM. This CDR3 spans 12 amino acids. The V end lost 10 bases, the J end lost 5 bases, and 11 bases lay between the germline ends. CDR3 coding DNA: TGTGCCACAGAGTGGGGGACCGGGGAGCTGTTTTTT. Translation gives CATEWGTGELFF.

The chain has TRBV2 and TRBJ1-1, with D tentatively TRBD1 (5 bases). CDR3 length equals 13 residues. Trimming took off 3 bases at V and 3 bases at J, with 8 bases between the two ends. The germline CDR1 and CDR2 sequences are SNHLY and FYNNEI. CDR3 DNA: TGTGCCAGCAGTGATTGGGGGTACACTGAAGCTTTCTTT. Translation gives CASSDWGYTEAFF.

The table lists this clone with a count of one. J is TRBJ2-7 and V is TRBV15; 9 nucleotides align to TRBD1. The germline V gene encodes CDR1 LNHNV and CDR2 YYDKDF (reference sequence). J was trimmed by 1 base and V by 3 bases; bases with no gene match: 1. This CDR3 region has 14 residues. The CDR3 loop reads CATSRGQGSYEQYF. The CDR3 region has the DNA TGTGCCACCAGCAGGGGACAGGGATCCTACGAGCAGTACTTC. Based on the CDR3 plus reference TRBV15 and TRBJ2-7, the full variable domain is DAMVIQNPRYQVTQFGKPVTLSCSQTLNHNVMYWYQQKSSQAPKLLFHYYDKDFNNEADTPDNFQSRRPNTSFCFLDIRSPGLGDTAMYLCATSRGQGSYEQYFGPGTRLTVT.

This chain connects TRBV5-8 to TRBJ2-3; TRBD2 matches 7 bases. This CDR3 region has 15 residues. CDR1 is SGHTS, CDR2 YDEGEE, per germline. V shed 2 bases and J 2 bases; nucleotides not matched to a gene: 5. In nucleotides, the CDR3 is TGTGCCAGCAGCTTACTAGCGTTTTTCACAGATACGCAGTATTTT. Protein product: CASSLLAFFTDTQYF. The variable domain in full, with the rest retrieved from reference TRBV5-8 and TRBJ2-3, is EAGVTQSPTHLIKTRGQQATLRCSPISGHTSVYWYQQALGLGLQFLLWYDEGEERNRGNFPPRFSGRQFPNYSSELNVNALELEDSALYLCASSLLAFFTDTQYFGPGTRLTVL.

The V gene is TRBV6-5, the J gene TRBJ2-3; 11 bases line up with TRBD1. Germline CDR1 reads MNHEY; CDR2 reads SVGAGI. V trimming: 8 bases; J trimming: 4 bases; junction bases outside the gene matches: 2. This CDR3 is 13 amino acids long. The CDR3 here is CASRDRGADTQYF. In DNA form, the CDR3 reads TGTGCCAGCCGGGACAGGGGGGCAGATACGCAGTATTTT.

The chain recombines TRBV7-8 with TRBJ2-7; TRBD1 matches 8 bases. The length of the CDR3 is 16 residues. Per germline, CDR1 SGHVS and CDR2 FQNEAQ. V trimming: 1 base; J trimming: 6 bases; junction bases outside the gene matches: 11. The CDR3 region is CASSLGRTGRYREQYF. As DNA, the CDR3 is TGTGCCAGCAGCTTAGGACGGACAGGGAGGTATCGCGAGCAGTACTTC.

The genes are TRBV16 and TRBJ1-4; D is uncertain. The CDR3 sequence is 12 residues long. CDR1 is KGHSY, CDR2 FQNENV, per germline. V lost 4 bases to trimming and J lost 5 bases, with 5 bases between them. The chain's CDR3 is CASSPSNEKLFF. For the CDR3, the DNA is TGTGCCAGCAGCCCGTCGAATGAAAAACTGTTTTTT.

V usage is TRBV7-9 and J usage is TRBJ2-7, with TRBD2 as a possible D gene (5 bases). Germline CDR1 and CDR2: SEHNR and FQNEAQ (reference sequence). Between the trimmed V and J ends, which lost 1 base and 4 bases, there was a span of 8 bases. This CDR3 is built from 13 residues. The CDR3 region is CASSLGGWYEQYF. CDR3 in DNA: TGTGCCAGCAGCTTAGGAGGGTGGTACGAGCAGTACTTC. Combining the CDR3 with reference TRBV7-9 and TRBJ2-7 gives the whole variable domain DTGVSQNPRHKITKRGQNVTFRCDPISEHNRLYWYRQTLGQGPEFLTYFQNEAQLEKSRLLSDRFSAERPKGSFSTLEIQRTEQGDSAMYLCASSLGGWYEQYFGPGTRLTVT.

The CDR3 is CASSYQGRDGYTF. DNA of the CDR3: TGTGCCAGCAGTTACCAAGGCAGGGATGGCTACACCTTC. The V gene is TRBV6-5, the J gene TRBJ1-2, with D possibly being TRBD1 (5 bases). V lost 2 bases, J lost 6 bases, and 10 bases lay in between. The CDR3 runs to 13 residues. Germline CDR1 MNHEY, CDR2 SVGAGI.

This clone came up a few times. The chain couples TRBV21-1 to TRBJ2-7; the table's D call TRBD1 went unverified against the DNA. TRBV21-1 is recorded as a pseudogene. This CDR3 region has 14 residues. CDR3 in amino acids: CASSKAEGASEQYF. As DNA, the CDR3 is TGTGCCAGCAGCAAAGCGGAAGGGGCGAGCGAGCAGTACTTC.

The CDR3 is CASSPSDRAAFF. The CDR3 bases are TGTGCCAGCAGCCCCTCAGACAGGGCAGCTTTCTTT. This chain uses TRBV6-5 with TRBJ1-1, with 7 positions matching TRBD1. The CDR3 is 12 residues long. Germline V lookup: CDR1 MNHEY, CDR2 SVGAGI. Trimming took 6 bases from V and 10 from J; bases not matched to a gene: 8.

The CDR3 nucleotides are TGCGCCAGCAGCCCCGGGACAGCCAACCTTAACTATGGCTACACCTTC. Amino acids: CASSPGTANLNYGYTF. The chain uses TRBV5-1 and TRBJ1-2; 7 bases are shared with TRBD1. Germline trimming cut 4 bases from V and 1 base from J; bases unmatched to any gene: 10. This CDR3 has 16 amino acids. Germline V gives CDR1 SGHRS, CDR2 YFSETQ.

This rearrangement joins TRBV5-4 to TRBJ1-6; a weak D match, TRBD1 (5 bases). V gave up 0 bases and J gave up 8 bases, with 15 bases separating them. In germline, CDR1 is SGHNT, CDR2 YYREEE (reference sequence). The CDR3 covers 16 residues. The CDR3 DNA reads as TGTGCCAGCAGCTTGGATCGAGGGGAGGGTTATTCACCCCTCCACTTT. Translating gives CASSLDRGEGYSPLHF.

This sequence joins TRBV19 and TRBJ2-5; D remains ambiguous. The germline CDR1 and CDR2 sequences are LNHDA and SQIVND (reference sequence). Trimming removed 1 base at V and 1 base at J, with 4 bases between. The length of the CDR3 is 13 residues. DNA for the CDR3: TGTGCCAGTAGTATAGGACCCCAAGAGACCCAGTACTTC. Its translation: CASSIGPQETQYF.

This clone was found a few times. The V call is TRBV6-6, the J call TRBJ2-5, with no clear D. This CDR3 is built from 11 residues. The germline V gene has CDR1 MNHNY and CDR2 SVGAGI (reference sequence). Trimming left V 6 bases short and J 5 bases short, with 7 bases between. The CDR3 DNA is TGTGCCAGCAGCCTCGGGGAGACCCAGTACTTC. It translates to CASSLGETQYF.

This chain connects TRBV11-2 to TRBJ2-1, with D possibly being TRBD2 (5 bases). This CDR3 comprises 14 residues. The V end lost 5 bases, the J end lost 7 bases, and 15 bases lay between the germline ends. Per the germline V gene, CDR1 is SGHAT and CDR2 is FQNNGV. CDR3 in DNA: TGTGCCAGCAGCACGGACTGGAGCCTGAATGAGCAGTTCTTC. Its translation: CASSTDWSLNEQFF.

V gene TRBV2 combines with J gene TRBJ1-4; D might be TRBD1 (5 bases). V gave up 3 bases and J gave up 7 bases, with 12 bases separating them. The CDR3 covers 14 residues. Germline CDR1 and CDR2: SNHLY and FYNNEI. The CDR3 DNA reads TGTGCCAGCAGTGAGGGGAGGGGAGGTGAAAAACTGTTTTTT. This gives the protein CASSEGRGGEKLFF. Full variable domain (remainder filled in from reference TRBV2 and TRBJ1-4): EPEVTQTPSHQVTQMGQEVILRCVPISNHLYFYWYRQILGQKVEFLVSFYNNEISEKSEIFDDQFSVERPDGSNFTLKIRSTKLEDSAMYFCASSEGRGGEKLFFGSGTQLSVL.

The chain has TRBV29-1 and TRBJ2-7, with D possibly being TRBD1 or TRBD2 (5 bases each). Trimming took 8 bases from V and 2 from J, leaving 13 bases between them. Germline lookup yields CDR1 SQVTM and CDR2 ANQGSEA. The CDR3 has 12 residues. Written as DNA, the CDR3 is TGCAGCTTCAGAGAGGGGACCTACGAGCAGTACTTC. Translated: CSFREGTYEQYF.

This chain uses TRBV29-1 with TRBJ1-1; weak D call: TRBD1 (5 bases). Germline V gives CDR1 SQVTM, CDR2 ANQGSEA. The V end was cut by 7 bases, the J end by 6 bases, with 27 bases between. The CDR3 length is 16 residues. The CDR3 sequence: CSGEGRYSSEGAEAFF. CDR3 bases: TGCAGCGGTGAGGGGCGGTATAGCTCCGAGGGCGCTGAAGCTTTCTTT.

V gene TRBV27 combines with J gene TRBJ2-1, with TRBD2 as a possible D gene (6 bases). Germline loops: CDR1 MNHEY, CDR2 SMNVEV (reference sequence). CDR3 length: 17 amino acids. Trimming removed 2 bases from V and 3 bases from J, with 17 bases in between. CDR3 in amino acids: CASSLLQTSKGYNEQFF. Here the CDR3 DNA reads TGTGCCAGCAGTTTACTACAAACTAGCAAAGGCTACAATGAGCAGTTCTTC.

V usage is TRBV4-2 and J usage is TRBJ2-7; D gene uncertain. Trimming left V 1 base short and J 5 bases short, with 3 bases between. CDR3 length: 11 amino acids. From germline, CDR1 is LGHNA and CDR2 YNFKEQ. CDR3 DNA: TGTGCCAGCAGCCAAGCCCACGAGCAGTACTTC. It codes for CASSQAHEQYF.